This T cell receptor (beta chain) is drawn from a study of T cells in Graves' hyperthyroidism and ophthalmopathy. Study as a whole: Peripheral blood collection took place at initial diagnosis, before any treatment.

The TCR beta CDR3 regions underwent amplification using RNA transcripts as the source. In the first-round RT-PCR of the TCR CDR3, the HTBI primer set was used. Each CDR3 protein is one row after TCRdb ran MiXCR on the multiplex PCR reads. This table holds about 380,000 distinct CDR3 sequences, about 15% found once. There are 14 residues in the CDR3. V was clipped by 1 base and J by 8 bases, with 15 bases between them. Germline V gene data show CDR1 as DFQATT and CDR2 as SNEGSKA (reference sequence). Study-level points and caveats: Ophthalmopathy, as predicted by the model, came a median roughly 6.3 months after the prediction.

With regard to this clonotype: What it binds is not known.

The chain links TRBV20-1 to TRBJ2-1; D is unresolved. The specimen sequenced was blood. The clonotype was recovered from a woman between 55 and 75 years old with Graves' hyperthyroidism. This chain's CDR3 is CSARGKFPPYEQFF. CDR3 bases: TGCAGTGCTAGAGGAAAGTTCCCCCCCTATGAGCAGTTCTTC.